A single sample is the source of the 21 T cell receptor beta chains below, sequenced in a study of blood T cell repertoires in COVID-19. Measured with immunoSEQ multiplex PCR; TCRdb has only the in-frame clones, and not every one. The repertoire holds 150,000 to 200,000 clones, with around 90% as singletons. The sequenced material came from peripheral blood. These receptors all come from a man aged 45-65 years who had recovered from COVID-19.

This clone was detected only once. The identical CDR3 is also encoded by other nucleotide sequences in the sample. The V and J genes are TRBV7-2 and TRBJ2-2; weak D call: TRBD2 (6 bases). The V end lost 5 bases, the J end lost 2 bases, and 9 bases lay between the germline ends. Per the germline V gene, CDR1 is SGHTA and CDR2 is FQGNSA. CDR3 length: 14 residues. The CDR3 DNA reads TGTGCCAGCAGCCGGGACTCCAACACCGGGGAGCTGTTTTTT. This sequence encodes CASSRDSNTGELFF.

CDR3 in DNA: TGTGCCAGCAGATATGGGGCTACTGGCGAGCAGTACTTC. Translation gives CASRYGATGEQYF. The chain carries TRBV7-9 and TRBJ2-7; D perhaps matches TRBD1 (5 bases). CDR3 size: 13 residues. CDR1 and CDR2 (germline): SEHNR, FQNEAQ (reference sequence). Trimming removed 6 bases from V and 6 bases from J, with 15 bases in between.

The chain links TRBV24-1 to TRBJ2-1; 8 nucleotides match TRBD2. V trimming: 3 bases; J trimming: 6 bases; junction bases outside the gene matches: 6. Per the germline V gene, CDR1 is KGHDR and CDR2 is SFDVKD. The CDR3 loop spans 15 amino acids. CDR3 in DNA: TGTGCCACCAGTGATATAGCTAGCGGGCGCAATGAGCAGTTCTTC. Translated: CATSDIASGRNEQFF.

The CDR3 sequence: CASSLDRFLAGGDEQFF. In DNA, the CDR3 is TGTGCCAGCAGCCTAGACCGGTTCCTAGCGGGAGGCGATGAGCAGTTCTTC. The J gene is TRBJ2-1, the V gene TRBV7-2; 11 bases are a match to TRBD2. Germline assignment: CDR1 SGHTA and CDR2 FQGNSA. This CDR3 is built from 17 residues. Unmatched junction bases numbered 14, after V lost 5 bases and J lost 8 bases.

V is TRBV27 and J is TRBJ1-5, with a tentative D call TRBD1 (6 bases). The V end lost 5 bases, the J end lost 7 bases, and 15 bases lay between the germline ends. The V gene's germline CDR1 is MNHEY and CDR2 SMNVEV (reference sequence). The CDR3 spans 14 residues. The CDR3 sequence is CASSPSDRRQPQHF. As DNA, the CDR3 is TGTGCCAGCAGTCCTTCCGACAGGCGCCAGCCCCAGCATTTT.

This chain links TRBV27 with TRBJ1-3, with 10 positions matching TRBD1. The germline CDR1 and CDR2 sequences are MNHEY and SMNVEV (reference sequence). The CDR3 consists of 14 residues. V dropped 8 bases and J dropped 6; count of bases not matched to a gene: 7. This CDR3 is CASRGTGAKNTIYF. CDR3 coding DNA: TGTGCCAGCCGAGGGACAGGGGCAAAAAACACCATATATTTT.

For the CDR3, the DNA is TGTGCCAGCAGCTTAGCCGGGGGTGAAGGTGGCTACACCTTC. It specifies CASSLAGGEGGYTF. V and J are TRBV7-8 and TRBJ1-2, with D possibly TRBD1 on 5 matching bases. The CDR3 contains 14 residues. V shed 0 bases and J shed 7 bases, with 12 bases lying between them. CDR1 is SGHVS, CDR2 FQNEAQ, per germline.

This clone has a single count. The chain has TRBV15 and TRBJ1-6, with D uncertain. The V and J ends lost 0 bases and 4 bases respectively, with 4 bases between them. The CDR3 covers 14 residues. Per the germline V gene, CDR1 is LNHNV and CDR2 is YYDKDF (reference sequence). Here the CDR3 DNA reads TGTGCCACCAGCAGAGACAGGTATAATTCACCCCTCCACTTT. This codes for CATSRDRYNSPLHF.

This chain joins TRBV9 and TRBJ1-1, with 8 bases lining up with TRBD1. The CDR3 is 16 residues long. The V gene's germline CDR1 is SGDLS and CDR2 YYNGEE. With 4 bases clipped from V and 5 bases from J, the junction kept 13 bases outside the gene matches. The CDR3 region has the DNA TGTGCCAGCAGCTTAGGGGTAGGACAGGGAGAGACTGAAGCTTTCTTT. The encoded protein is CASSLGVGQGETEAFF.

The rearrangement joins TRBV11-2 to TRBJ1-4, with 8 bases that match TRBD1. This CDR3 contains 15 residues. Germline V gene data show CDR1 as SGHAT and CDR2 as FQNNGV. With 5 bases clipped from V and 6 bases from J, the junction kept 8 bases outside the gene matches. The chain's CDR3 is CASSDRTGIDEKLFF. CDR3 nucleotide sequence: TGTGCCAGCAGCGACCGGACAGGGATTGATGAAAAACTGTTTTTT.

The table lists this clone with a count of one. J is TRBJ2-2 and V is TRBV24-1; TRBD1 is a possible D gene (6 bases). This CDR3 region has 13 residues. From germline, CDR1 is KGHDR and CDR2 SFDVKD. V was clipped by 7 bases and J by 6 bases, with 11 bases between them. The CDR3 reads CATSGQRAGELFF. CDR3 nucleotides: TGTGCCACCAGCGGACAGAGGGCCGGGGAGCTGTTTTTT.

This clone was recorded once. This chain links TRBV19 with TRBJ2-1, with 12 bases matching TRBD2. The CDR3 is made up of 15 amino acids. CDR1 LNHDA and CDR2 SQIVND come from the germline V gene (reference sequence). Trimming removed 7 bases from V and 4 bases from J; junction bases left unmatched: 5. The CDR3 coding sequence is TGTGCCAGTAAGCTAGCGGGAGGGGGGTACAATGAGCAGTTCTTC. This gives the protein CASKLAGGGYNEQFF.

Only one count was recorded for this clone. The V gene is TRBV18, the J gene TRBJ2-2, with D unresolved. The CDR3 runs to 15 residues. Germline values: CDR1 KGHSH, CDR2 LQKENI. Deletions cut 0 bases from V and 4 bases from J, with 9 bases between. CDR3 bases: TGTGCCAGCTCACCACCTAGCAGTGGCACCGGGGAGCTGTTTTTT. It translates to CASSPPSSGTGELFF. Filled out from reference TRBV18 and TRBJ2-2, the complete variable domain reads NAGVMQNPRHLVRRRGQEARLRCSPMKGHSHVYWYRQLPEEGLKFMVYLQKENIIDESGMPKERFSAEFPKEGPSILRIQQVVRGDSAAYFCASSPPSSGTGELFFGEGSRLTVL.

J is TRBJ2-7 and V is TRBV6-5, with D perhaps TRBD1 (7 bases). The V end was cut by 11 bases, the J end by 3 bases, with 20 bases between. CDR1 is MNHEY, CDR2 SVGAGI, per germline. There are 14 residues in the CDR3. The CDR3 protein is CAGGKTGNRYEQYF. The CDR3 region has the DNA TGTGCCGGGGGGAAGACAGGGAACCGCTACGAGCAGTACTTC.

The V call is TRBV27, the J call TRBJ1-5; 8 bases agree with TRBD1. The CDR3 consists of 16 residues. V was clipped by 6 bases and J by 0 bases; unmatched bases: 7. CDR1 is MNHEY and CDR2 is SMNVEV in the germline V gene (reference sequence). DNA for the CDR3: TGTGCCAGCAGCAAGACAGGGACAGGTAGCAATCAGCCCCAGCATTTT. Translating it yields CASSKTGTGSNQPQHF.

The DNA for the CDR3 is TGTGCCAGCAGCTCCTACAGGGCGAGTAACACTGAAGCTTTCTTT. It codes for CASSSYRASNTEAFF. The rearrangement joins TRBV7-2 to TRBJ1-1; tentatively, D is TRBD1 (6 bases). Germline V gives CDR1 SGHTA, CDR2 FQGNSA. The V and J ends lost 4 bases and 2 bases respectively, with 14 bases between them. The CDR3 has 15 residues.

This chain joins TRBV28 and TRBJ1-2; 9 bases are shared with TRBD1. This CDR3 has 13 residues. The V segment lost 6 bases and the J segment 3 bases; nucleotides outside the gene matches: 2. Germline loops: CDR1 MDHEN, CDR2 SYDVKM. The CDR3 region is CASRRQGDYGYTF. CDR3 bases: TGTGCCAGCAGGCGACAGGGGGACTATGGCTACACCTTC.

Only one count was recorded for this clone. J is TRBJ2-5 and V is TRBV19, with 11 positions matching TRBD2. With 4 bases clipped from V and 2 bases from J, the junction kept 21 bases outside the gene matches. This CDR3 spans 21 amino acids. Looked up from germline, CDR1 is LNHDA and CDR2 is SQIVND (reference sequence). The CDR3 nucleotides read TGTGCCAGTAGTACACGAAATACGGGACTAGCGGTCGAAAGAGTTCAAGAGACCCAGTACTTC. It yields the protein CASSTRNTGLAVERVQETQYF.

This clone was counted between two and nine times. V and J are TRBV28 and TRBJ2-7; 9 bases fit TRBD1. Germline loops: CDR1 MDHEN, CDR2 SYDVKM. CDR3 size: 14 residues. V trimming: 5 bases; J trimming: 3 bases; junction bases outside the gene matches: 5. The CDR3 region has the DNA TGTGCCAGCAGTCGGACAGGGGAGATCTACGAGCAGTACTTC. Translated: CASSRTGEIYEQYF.

This chain connects TRBV7-8 to TRBJ2-1, with 7 bases matching TRBD2. In germline, CDR1 is SGHVS, CDR2 FQNEAQ. Unmatched junction bases numbered 9, after V lost 4 bases and J lost 3 bases. The CDR3 length is 16 residues. CDR3 in DNA: TGTGCCAGCAGCTCAAGGACTAGGTCCTTCTACAATGAGCAGTTCTTC. Its translation: CASSSRTRSFYNEQFF. Using reference TRBV7-8 and TRBJ2-1 for the parts outside the CDR3, the full variable domain is GAGVSQSPRYKVAKRGQDVALRCDPISGHVSLFWYQQALGQGPEFLTYFQNEAQLDKSGLPSDRFFAERPEGSVSTLKIQRTQQEDSAVYLCASSSRTRSFYNEQFFGPGTRLTVL.

Only a few counts were recorded for this clone. V usage is TRBV9 and J usage is TRBJ2-3, with a possible D match to TRBD2 (6 bases). CDR1 and CDR2 from the germline V gene are SGDLS and YYNGEE. Trimming took off 4 bases at V and 1 base at J, with 13 bases between the two ends. The CDR3 runs to 15 residues. For the CDR3, the DNA is TGTGCCAGCAGCTGGAGGGATGAGGGCACAGATACGCAGTATTTT. Amino acid sequence: CASSWRDEGTDTQYF.